One sample yielded the 11 T cell receptor beta chains listed below, sequenced in a study of cytomegalovirus exposure and HLA in healthy donors. Primers included in the PCR were 60 Vbeta and 13 Jbeta primers. Method: immunoSEQ multiplex PCR; TCRdb's copy keeps in-frame clones and lacks some. Of roughly 150,000 clones listed, around 70% were seen once; the top ten hold 2.1%. Source material: PBMCs. All receptors derive from a man aged 35 to 55 in good health and CMV-seronegative.

This clone appeared a few times. This chain connects TRBV28 to TRBJ2-2; possibly TRBD2 for D (5 bases). The CDR3 sequence is 15 residues long. Trimming took 4 bases from V and 5 from J, leaving 14 bases between them. The germline gives CDR1 MDHEN, CDR2 SYDVKM. CDR3 nucleotide sequence: TGTGCCAGCAGTTGGGCGGGCATCTCGACCGGGGAGCTGTTTTTT. It yields the protein CASSWAGISTGELFF.

This clone has more than one count but fewer than ten. The CDR3 region has the DNA TGCGCCAGCAGCCCCGCCTCGGGGTACGAGCAGTACTTC. Amino acids: CASSPASGYEQYF. The chain uses TRBV4-3 and TRBJ2-7, with D perhaps TRBD2 (5 bases). The germline V and J ends were trimmed by 4 bases and 4 bases, with 11 bases remaining between them. This CDR3 region has 13 residues. CDR1 is LGHNA, CDR2 YSLEER, per germline.

This clone has a single count. The genes are TRBV10-1 and TRBJ2-3; 7 bases line up with TRBD2. V trimming: 3 bases; J trimming: 0 bases; junction bases outside the gene matches: 9. The CDR3 covers 17 residues. CDR1 and CDR2 (germline): WNHNN, SYGVQD (reference sequence). CDR3 coding DNA: TGCGCCAGCAGTGATCCCCGGGGGGAAGCTAGCACAGATACGCAGTATTTT. Translation gives CASSDPRGEASTDTQYF.

The chain carries TRBV7-6 and TRBJ2-2; D is perhaps TRBD1 (7 bases). CDR1 is SGHVS and CDR2 is FNYEAQ in the germline V gene. The CDR3 contains 15 residues. Trimming pared 5 bases from V and 6 bases from J, leaving 16 bases between. The CDR3 is CASSRGRGEAGELFF. The CDR3, as DNA: TGTGCCAGCAGCAGGGGGCGGGGAGAAGCCGGGGAGCTGTTTTTT.

This clone was picked up a small number of times. This chain links TRBV5-4 with TRBJ2-7; tentatively, D is TRBD1 (5 bases). Trimming took 5 bases from V and 0 from J, leaving 12 bases between them. CDR1 and CDR2 from the germline V gene are SGHNT and YYREEE (reference sequence). The CDR3 is 14 amino acids. In DNA, the CDR3 is TGTGCCAGCAGAAACTCAGGGAACTCCTACGAGCAGTACTTC. The encoded protein is CASRNSGNSYEQYF.

This chain joins TRBV4-1 and TRBJ1-2; TRBD1 aligns across 7 bases. V dropped 1 base and J dropped 8; count of bases not matched to a gene: 16. Germline CDR1 and CDR2: MGHRA and YSYEKL. CDR3 size: 17 residues. Here the CDR3 reads CASSQGAGGFPSAGYTF. The CDR3 region has the DNA TGCGCCAGCAGCCAAGGGGCAGGGGGTTTCCCGTCTGCAGGCTACACCTTC.

The count of this clone is one. The chain is built from TRBV13 and TRBJ1-3, with TRBD1 matching over 8 bases. The germline V gene encodes CDR1 PRHDT and CDR2 FYEKMQ (reference sequence). Losses at the gene ends were 5 bases for V and 4 bases for J; bases not matched to a gene: 7. The CDR3 is made up of 15 amino acids. The DNA of the CDR3 is TGTGCCAGCAGCGCCTCCGGGACAGGCGGAAACACCATATATTTT. Protein sequence: CASSASGTGGNTIYF. The whole variable domain, filled in from reference TRBV13 and TRBJ1-3, reads AAGVIQSPRHLIKEKRETATLKCYPIPRHDTVYWYQQGPGQDPQFLISFYEKMQSDKGSIPDRFSAQQFSDYHSELNMSSLELGDSALYFCASSASGTGGNTIYFGEGSWLTVV.

Comments on this clone: Other DNA sequences of this sample code for an identical CDR3. The gene calls are TRBV7-2 and TRBJ1-2, with TRBD1 identical over 7 bases. The CDR3 is 14 amino acids. Germline CDR1 and CDR2: SGHTA and FQGNSA. Losses at the gene ends were 3 bases for V and 4 bases for J; bases not matched to a gene: 5. The chain's CDR3 is CASSLARGSYGYTF. CDR3 DNA sequence: TGTGCCAGCAGCTTGGCCAGGGGGAGCTATGGCTACACCTTC.

The V gene is TRBV5-1, the J gene TRBJ2-2; D call uncertain. Germline lookup yields CDR1 SGHRS and CDR2 YFSETQ. The CDR3 is made up of 14 amino acids. Trimming removed 0 bases from V and 4 bases from J, with 7 bases in between. The CDR3 loop is CASSLERSTGELFF. The CDR3 DNA is TGCGCCAGCAGCTTGGAGCGAAGCACCGGGGAGCTGTTTTTT.

This chain connects TRBV30 to TRBJ2-1; TRBD2 matches 12 bases. Unmatched junction bases numbered 6, after V lost 4 bases and J lost 5 bases. CDR3 size: 15 residues. Germline V gene sequence: CDR1 GTSNPN, CDR2 SVGIG (reference sequence). CDR3 amino acids: CAWTPLAGGHNEQFF. The CDR3 DNA sequence: TGTGCCTGGACCCCGCTAGCGGGAGGGCACAATGAGCAGTTCTTC.

This chain uses TRBV5-4 with TRBJ2-7, with D perhaps matching TRBD2 (6 bases). CDR3 length: 15 amino acids. CDR1 is SGHNT and CDR2 is YYREEE in the germline V gene (reference sequence). The V and J ends lost 4 bases and 2 bases respectively, with 16 bases between them. CDR3 sequence: CASSLNAGPAYEQYF. The CDR3 DNA sequence: TGTGCCAGCAGCCTGAACGCGGGACCTGCCTACGAGCAGTACTTC. Full variable domain (missing parts from reference TRBV5-4 and TRBJ2-7): ETGVTQSPTHLIKTRGQQVTLRCSSQSGHNTVSWYQQALGQGPQFIFQYYREEENGRGNFPPRFSGLQFPNYSSELNVNALELDDSALYLCASSLNAGPAYEQYFGPGTRLTVT.